This passage covers 14 T cell receptor beta chains from one sample sequenced in a study of T cell changes during pregnancy in multiple sclerosis. Assay used: immunoSEQ multiplex PCR; TCRdb lists only in-frame clones, some missing. This sample carries roughly 42,000 clones, about 91% of them seen once, and the ten largest clones take less than 0.75%. Sample: CD4+ T cells from peripheral blood mononuclear cells, taken before pregnancy. These receptors were obtained from a female donor with multiple sclerosis, enrolled in a pregnancy study.

Regarding this clone: The junction departs from the called germline gene at one end, perhaps through a read error. The chain combines TRBV7-7 with TRBJ1-1; D is unresolved. The germline gives CDR1 SSHAT, CDR2 FNYEAQ (reference sequence). CDR3 size: 13 residues. CDR3 in amino acids: CASSFQEGTEAFF. The CDR3 region has the DNA TGTGCTAGCAGCTTTCAGGAGGGCACTGAAGCTTTCTTT.

The chain carries TRBV9 and TRBJ1-1; D call uncertain. Germline V gene sequence: CDR1 SGDLS, CDR2 YYNGEE. This CDR3 spans 14 amino acids. The V end lost 1 base, the J end lost 4 bases, and 11 bases lay between the germline ends. CDR3 coding DNA: TGTGCCAGCAGCGTAATCGTAGGGAGCACTGAAGCTTTCTTT. It codes for CASSVIVGSTEAFF.

This sequence joins TRBV30 and TRBJ1-4; TRBD1 aligns across 9 bases. Germline V CDR1 and CDR2: GTSNPN, SVGIG (reference sequence). The CDR3 has 16 amino acids. J lost 3 bases, V lost 4 bases, and 9 bases had no gene match. The CDR3 DNA is TGTGCCTGGAATACAGGACAGGGGCGATCTAATGAAAAACTGTTTTTT. Protein product: CAWNTGQGRSNEKLFF.

This rearrangement joins TRBV30 to TRBJ2-2; D might be TRBD1 (5 bases). Trimming cost V 3 bases and J 0 bases, with 8 bases left between them. The germline V gene encodes CDR1 GTSNPN and CDR2 SVGIG (reference sequence). The CDR3 is 14 amino acids. CDR3: CAWSTGSNTGELFF. CDR3 DNA sequence: TGTGCCTGGAGCACAGGATCGAACACCGGGGAGCTGTTTTTT.

The J gene is TRBJ2-3, the V gene TRBV25-1, with TRBD1 identical over 7 bases. The V segment lost 3 bases and the J segment 2 bases; nucleotides outside the gene matches: 5. Looked up from germline, CDR1 is MGHDK and CDR2 is SYGVNS. The CDR3 consists of 15 residues. The CDR3 protein is CASSDGTVDTDTQYF. As DNA, the CDR3 is TGTGCCAGCAGTGATGGGACAGTCGACACAGATACGCAGTATTTT.

The rearrangement uses TRBV25-1 and TRBJ2-2, with 9 nucleotides matching TRBD1. There are 15 residues in the CDR3. Germline CDR1 and CDR2: MGHDK and SYGVNS. Trimming cost V 6 bases and J 6 bases; bases outside gene matches: 8. This CDR3 is CASRTGTGTPGELFF. DNA of the CDR3: TGTGCCAGCAGAACCGGGACAGGGACACCCGGGGAGCTGTTTTTT. The full variable domain, rest sourced from reference TRBV25-1 and TRBJ2-2, is EADIYQTPRYLVIGTGKKITLECSQTMGHDKMYWYQQDPGMELHLIHYSYGVNSTEKGDLSSESTVSRIRTEHFPLTLESARPSHTSQYLCASRTGTGTPGELFFGEGSRLTVL.

The CDR3 nucleotides are TGTGCCAGCAGCCAATTACTGGGGAGACAGGGGGACACTGAAGCTTTCTTT. This gives the protein CASSQLLGRQGDTEAFF. This chain connects TRBV14 to TRBJ1-1; 9 bases are shared with TRBD1. V trimming: 2 bases; J trimming: 3 bases; junction bases outside the gene matches: 10. The V gene's germline CDR1 is SGHDN and CDR2 FVKESK. The CDR3 totals 17 residues.

The rearrangement joins TRBV23-1 to TRBJ1-1; D might be TRBD1 (5 bases). TRBV23-1 is identified as an open reading frame with a role that is uncertain. The CDR3 sequence is 15 residues long. The V and J ends lost 0 bases and 1 base respectively, with 9 bases between them. CDR3 region: CASSQSGGTNTEAFF. The CDR3 nucleotides are TGCGCCAGCAGTCAATCGGGGGGGACGAACACTGAAGCTTTCTTT.

The V gene is TRBV6-1, the J gene TRBJ2-7, with 9 bases lining up with TRBD1. The CDR3 is made up of 13 amino acids. From germline, CDR1 is MNHNS and CDR2 SASEGT. The V segment lost 6 bases and the J segment 3 bases; nucleotides outside the gene matches: 3. The CDR3 DNA is TGTGCCAGCAGCCGGGACAGGGACTACGAGCAGTACTTC. This sequence encodes CASSRDRDYEQYF.

The V gene is TRBV7-8, the J gene TRBJ1-4, with D uncertain. Looked up from germline, CDR1 is SGHVS and CDR2 is FQNEAQ. With 10 bases removed from V and 1 base from J, the gap between germline ends came to 10 bases. The CDR3 runs 13 residues. Here the CDR3 DNA reads TGTGCCACACGACGGGGAACTAATGAAAAACTGTTTTTT. This encodes CATRRGTNEKLFF.

The V gene is TRBV4-1, the J gene TRBJ2-7, with a weak D call TRBD1 (5 bases). Germline V CDR1 and CDR2: MGHRA, YSYEKL. V lost 1 base to trimming and J lost 4 bases, with 14 bases between them. The CDR3 spans 15 residues. CDR3 region: CASSQGVRVLYEQYF. In nucleotides, the CDR3 is TGCGCCAGCAGCCAAGGGGTCAGGGTATTATACGAGCAGTACTTC.

The chain carries TRBV6-6 and TRBJ2-3, with TRBD1 matching 9 bases. The germline V gene encodes CDR1 MNHNY and CDR2 SVGAGI (reference sequence). The CDR3 sequence is 14 residues long. V was pared by 5 bases and J by 5 bases, with 5 bases of the junction left unmatched. CDR3 sequence (DNA): TGTGCCAGCAGTCGGGACAGGGAAATAGATACGCAGTATTTT. This translates into CASSRDREIDTQYF.

The rearrangement uses TRBV5-4 and TRBJ2-3; D might be TRBD2 (6 bases). Germline V gene sequence: CDR1 SGHNT, CDR2 YYREEE (reference sequence). V lost 1 base, J lost 1 base, and 16 bases lay in between. This CDR3 is built from 17 residues. This CDR3 is CASSLWRGGRGTDTQYF. The CDR3 coding sequence is TGTGCCAGCAGCTTGTGGAGGGGCGGGCGGGGCACAGATACGCAGTATTTT. The entire variable domain, with the rest obtained from reference TRBV5-4 and TRBJ2-3, is as follows: ETGVTQSPTHLIKTRGQQVTLRCSSQSGHNTVSWYQQALGQGPQFIFQYYREEENGRGNFPPRFSGLQFPNYSSELNVNALELDDSALYLCASSLWRGGRGTDTQYFGPGTRLTVL.

This chain uses TRBV5-6 with TRBJ1-4, with D maybe TRBD1 (5 bases). Germline CDR1 reads SGHDT; CDR2 reads YYEEEE. The V and J ends lost 1 base and 2 bases respectively, with 9 bases between them. The CDR3 extends over 15 amino acids. DNA of the CDR3: TGTGCCAGCAGCTTGAGGCAGGGTACTAATGAAAAACTGTTTTTT. Amino acids: CASSLRQGTNEKLFF.